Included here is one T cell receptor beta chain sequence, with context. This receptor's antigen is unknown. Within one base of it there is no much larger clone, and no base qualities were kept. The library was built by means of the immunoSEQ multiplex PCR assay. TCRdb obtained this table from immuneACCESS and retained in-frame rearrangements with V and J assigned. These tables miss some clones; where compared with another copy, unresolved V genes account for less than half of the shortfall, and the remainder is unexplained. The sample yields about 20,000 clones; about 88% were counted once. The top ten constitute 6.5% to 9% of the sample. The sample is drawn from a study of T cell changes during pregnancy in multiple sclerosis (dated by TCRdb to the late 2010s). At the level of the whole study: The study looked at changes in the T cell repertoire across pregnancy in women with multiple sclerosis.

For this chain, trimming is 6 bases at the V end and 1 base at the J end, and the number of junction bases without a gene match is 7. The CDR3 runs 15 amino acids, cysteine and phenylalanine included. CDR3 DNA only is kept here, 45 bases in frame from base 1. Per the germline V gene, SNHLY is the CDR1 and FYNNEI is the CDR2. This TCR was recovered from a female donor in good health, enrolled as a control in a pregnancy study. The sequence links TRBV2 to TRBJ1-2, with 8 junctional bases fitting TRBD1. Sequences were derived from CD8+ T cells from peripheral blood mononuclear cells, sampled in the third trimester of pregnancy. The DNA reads TGTGCCAGCAGGACGACAGGGGAGGGTAACTATGGCTACACCTTC. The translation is CASRTTGEGNYGYTF. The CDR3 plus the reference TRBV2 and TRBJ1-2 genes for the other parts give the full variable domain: EPEVTQTPSHQVTQMGQEVILRCVPISNHLYFYWYRQILGQKVEFLVSFYNNEISEKSEIFDDQFSVERPDGSNFTLKIRSTKLEDSAMYFCASRTTGEGNYGYTFGSGTRLTVV.